This TCR beta chain was identified during a study of OX40 agonist ivuxolimab in advanced cancers. For the wider study: Ivuxolimab was an agonistic, fully human IgG2 monoclonal antibody directed against OX40 (CD134), a costimulatory receptor. Intravenous ivuxolimab was administered to patients every 2 weeks at six dose levels: 0.01, 0.1, 0.3, 1.5, 3 and 10 mg/kg. Of the 52 patients in dose escalation, 19 had hepatocellular carcinoma, about 15 had melanoma, 9 had renal cell carcinoma and 9 had head and neck cancer. In the dose-escalation cohort, roughly four fifths of patients were male, and the mean age was approximately 64 years, with a range of roughly 20 to 79. Patients were allowed to have had prior anti-PD-1, anti-PD-L1 or anti-CTLA-4 therapy, and roughly 40% of the dose-escalation patients had been treated with checkpoint inhibitors. Partial responses occurred in three dose-escalation patients: two with cutaneous melanoma and one with hepatocellular carcinoma. Peripheral TCRbeta sequencing was intended to test whether TCR sequence diversity was altered and clonal T-cell expansion was caused by ivuxolimab. The paper reports the monotherapy dose-escalation portion (N of about 50 patients) of the phase I ivuxolimab trial.

Overall results and qualifications from the work: Low levels of normalized T-cell clonal expansion were also shown by some nonresponding patients. The antigen specificity of the clonally expanded peripheral T cells was not determined. Clonal expansion of both CD4+ and CD8+ blood T cells was observed from baseline to week 6 at doses 0.1 to 3.0 mg/kg. Partial responders in the 0.1-3.0 mg/kg groups had among the lowest normalized peripheral clonal expansion, especially among CD8+ T cells. On average, CD8+ T cells showed more expanded clones than CD4+ T cells after ivuxolimab.

The trial excluded patients who had a history of autoimmune disease or were on systemic immunosuppression. Peripheral blood for TCR sequencing was collected from all dose cohorts at baseline, on cycle 4 day 1, and on cycle 7 day 1. Samples were obtained from an open-label, multicenter, first-in-human phase I dose-escalation trial of ivuxolimab. The trial enrolled adults with locally advanced or metastatic head and neck squamous cell, hepatocellular, melanoma or renal cell carcinoma. Before TCR sequencing, CD4+ T cells and CD8+ T cells from peripheral blood were sorted into separate populations. Genomic DNA was isolated from the sorted cells so that the TCRbeta CDR3 region could be sequenced. The immunoSEQ Assay was used to sequence the TCRbeta CDR3 regions. The table was pulled from immuneACCESS by TCRdb, which kept in-frame rearrangements only. Such tables lose some clones; where checked, under half of the loss comes from unresolved V genes, and the rest has no known cause. The sample table contains about 53,000 clones; only one count was recorded for roughly 90% of them. Approximately 10% of the sample is in the top ten clones.

Concerning this clone itself: Its antigen target is currently unknown. Base-call qualities are not available, and no considerably larger clone is one nucleotide away.

This clonotype originated in an adult with an advanced solid tumor such as melanoma, head and neck, liver or kidney cancer. The specimen comprised CD4+ or CD8+ T cells sorted from blood, sampled in a trial of the OX40 agonist ivuxolimab.

The CDR3 sequence is CASKDRGSDTQYF. DNA sequence: TGTGCCAGCAAGGACAGGGGATCAGATACGCAGTATTTT. The chain uses TRBV6-4 and TRBJ2-3, and TRBD1 matches 9 of the central bases. Here V drops 7 bases and J drops 4 bases, and the junction holds 3 bases not matched to any gene. From its cysteine to its phenylalanine, the CDR3 spans 13 amino acids. Only CDR3 DNA is held: 39 bases, read in frame from base 1. Per the germline V gene, MRHNA is the CDR1 and SNTAGT is the CDR2.